This TCR beta chain was obtained from a study of Ad26.COV2.S vaccination and SARS-CoV-2 variants. Overall study results and limits: Reports say spike-specific CD8+ and CD4+ T cell responses covered substantial breadth after vaccination.

The V segment lost 5 bases and the J segment 4 bases; nucleotides outside the gene matches: 4. This CDR3 is built from 14 residues. CDR1 is MNHNY, CDR2 SVGAGI, per germline (reference sequence). Profiled with immunoSEQ multiplex PCR; TCRdb holds only in-frame clones, not every one. The profile shows 350,000 to 600,000 clones, nearly 90% of them singletons. This sample's treatment: over 15 received Ad26.COV2.S at low or high dose, single or two shots; five or six received placebo; per-sample allocation not given. The samples date from day 63 after the first vaccine or placebo injection. As for this clone: Its cognate antigen is unknown.

The TCR sequence derives from a person between 18 and 59 years old who received the Ad26.COV2.S COVID-19 vaccine or a placebo. The sample here was peripheral blood, taken in a trial of Ad26.COV2.S vaccine versus placebo. This chain joins TRBV6-6 and TRBJ2-3, with 9 bases fitting TRBD1. The CDR3 reads CASSPTGGADTQYF. In DNA, the CDR3 is TGTGCCAGCAGTCCAACAGGGGGCGCAGATACGCAGTATTTT.